Following are 8 T cell receptor beta chains from one sample sequenced in a study of blood T cell repertoires in COVID-19. Only in-frame clones appear in the TCRdb table, and some are missing; sequencing was by immunoSEQ multiplex PCR. The data show tens of thousands of clones, more than 80% seen once. Sequencing used peripheral blood. These receptor sequences come from a man older than 75 with acute or convalescent COVID-19.

The chain joins TRBV28 to TRBJ1-4, with D possibly TRBD1 on 5 matching bases. Germline CDR1 reads MDHEN; CDR2 reads SYDVKM. Between the trimmed V and J ends, which lost 1 base and 5 bases, there was a span of 8 bases. This CDR3 has 14 amino acids. The CDR3 here is CASSLLRGNEKLFF. The CDR3 DNA reads TGTGCCAGCAGTTTATTACGGGGGAATGAAAAACTGTTTTTT.

The chain couples TRBV7-9 to TRBJ1-4; TRBD1 aligns across 7 bases. The J segment lost 7 bases and the V segment lost 4 bases, leaving 15 bases of the junction unmatched. The CDR3 sequence is 17 residues long. Germline CDR1 SEHNR, CDR2 FQNEAQ (reference sequence). CDR3 loop: CASSSTTGESRSEKLFF. For the CDR3, the DNA is TGTGCCAGCAGCTCGACTACAGGGGAGAGCAGGAGTGAAAAACTGTTTTTT.

V usage is TRBV7-2 and J usage is TRBJ2-7; D is ambiguous. Trimming stripped 1 base from V and 2 bases from J, with 15 bases between. Germline CDR1 SGHTA, CDR2 FQGNSA. The CDR3 covers 16 residues. As DNA, the CDR3 is TGTGCCAGCAGCTTAGACGCGGCCGTGGTAGCCTACGAGCAGTACTTC. It specifies CASSLDAAVVAYEQYF.

The V gene is TRBV3-1 (or the pseudogene TRBV3-2), the J gene TRBJ2-1; 10 nucleotides agree with TRBD2. Germline CDR1 and CDR2: LGHDT and YNNKEL (reference sequence). V lost 1 base, J lost 12 bases, and 9 bases stayed unmatched. The CDR3 has 15 residues. This chain's CDR3 is CASSQATSGVGVQFF. In DNA, the CDR3 is TGTGCCAGCAGCCAAGCCACTAGCGGGGTTGGAGTGCAGTTCTTC.

J is TRBJ2-1 and V is TRBV7-2; a weak D match, TRBD2 (5 bases). The CDR3 is 16 residues long. Germline V gene lookup returns CDR1 SGHTA and CDR2 FQGNSA. V lost 1 base and J lost 6, with 16 bases in between. The CDR3 sequence: CASSLGALPSSNEQFF. The CDR3 DNA is TGTGCCAGCAGCTTAGGGGCCCTTCCTAGCTCCAATGAGCAGTTCTTC.

The CDR3 loop reads CASSRSGGYEQYF. CDR3 sequence (DNA): TGTGCCAGCAGTCGAAGCGGGGGCTACGAGCAGTACTTC. The chain recombines TRBV6-5 with TRBJ2-7; 8 positions match TRBD2. Per germline, CDR1 MNHEY and CDR2 SVGAGI. The J segment lost 3 bases and the V segment lost 5 bases, leaving 3 bases of the junction unmatched. This CDR3 contains 13 residues.

This chain links TRBV5-1 with TRBJ1-4; TRBD1 is a possible D gene (5 bases). V was cut by 4 bases and J by 0 bases, with 10 bases left in between. CDR1 and CDR2 (germline): SGHRS, YFSETQ. This CDR3 is built from 15 residues. The CDR3 protein is CASSEPTATNEKLFF. The CDR3 region has the DNA TGCGCCAGCAGCGAACCGACAGCAACTAATGAAAAACTGTTTTTT.

The rearrangement joins TRBV6-2 or TRBV6-3 to TRBJ1-2; D unresolved. The V gene lost 5 bases and the J gene lost 6 bases, with 16 bases spanning the gap. The CDR3 extends over 14 amino acids. Per the germline V gene, CDR1 is MNHEY and CDR2 is SVGEGT. This CDR3 reads CASSPRESRHGYTF. CDR3 DNA: TGTGCCAGCAGTCCCCGGGAGTCAAGGCATGGCTACACCTTC.